The 25 T cell receptor beta chains below come from one sample, sequenced in a study of shared clonotypes between healthy human individuals. The repertoire was sequenced with immunoSEQ multiplex PCR; TCRdb's copy has only in-frame clones and lacks some. Counted here are 550,000 to 850,000 clones, roughly 72% occurring once; the ten biggest clones make up more than 1.5%. Sequenced: memory CD4+ T cells sorted from blood. Regarding subset: CD45RA-negative fraction. Source of these receptors: a woman in her twenties or thirties in good health.

This clone was detected only a few times. The chain carries TRBV9 and TRBJ2-5; possibly TRBD2 for D (5 bases). This CDR3 spans 15 amino acids. Germline V gene lookup returns CDR1 SGDLS and CDR2 YYNGEE. V dropped 3 bases and J dropped 3 bases, with 15 bases sitting between them. The DNA for the CDR3 is TGTGCCAGCAGCGGGTCTACGGGGAAAAAAGAGACCCAGTACTTC. It is translated as CASSGSTGKKETQYF.

This clone has more than one count but fewer than ten. The CDR3: CASGQGGYGYTF. CDR3 sequence (DNA): TGTGCCAGCGGCCAAGGGGGTTATGGCTACACCTTC. The chain has TRBV6-5 and TRBJ1-2; tentatively, D is TRBD1 (6 bases). V was trimmed by 8 bases and J by 5 bases, leaving 12 bases between them. The CDR3 spans 12 residues. Germline V gene sequence: CDR1 MNHEY, CDR2 SVGAGI.

J is TRBJ1-3 and V is TRBV9; D gene ambiguous. CDR1 SGDLS and CDR2 YYNGEE come from the germline V gene. The CDR3 is made up of 13 amino acids. V was cut by 0 bases and J by 5 bases, with 6 bases left in between. The CDR3 DNA reads TGTGCCAGCAGCGTAGATCTGAGAAACACCATATATTTT. As protein: CASSVDLRNTIYF.

This sequence joins TRBV6-5 and TRBJ2-7; TRBD1 matches at 11 bases. The CDR3 is made up of 14 amino acids. CDR1 MNHEY and CDR2 SVGAGI come from the germline V gene. The junction had 3 bases not matched to a gene; V was cut back by 7 bases and J by 1 base. CDR3 DNA sequence: TGTGCCAGCATGAGGGACAGGGGGTCCTACGAGCAGTACTTC. It yields the protein CASMRDRGSYEQYF.

The V and J genes are TRBV5-4 and TRBJ2-1; 7 bases are a match to TRBD2. This CDR3 has 14 residues. The junction had 7 bases not matched to a gene; V was cut back by 3 bases and J by 7 bases. The germline gives CDR1 SGHNT, CDR2 YYREEE (reference sequence). The CDR3 protein is CASSSGLGENEQFF. CDR3 DNA: TGTGCCAGCAGCTCCGGACTAGGAGAAAATGAGCAGTTCTTC.

The table lists this clone with a count of one. The V and J genes are TRBV28 and TRBJ2-5; no clear D gene. CDR1 is MDHEN and CDR2 is SYDVKM in the germline V gene. CDR3 length: 15 residues. V gave up 4 bases and J gave up 4 bases, with 16 bases separating them. Written as DNA, the CDR3 is TGTGCCAGCAGTTCCCTCGTGCGGTCGCGAGAGACCCAGTACTTC. This translates into CASSSLVRSRETQYF.

The gene calls are TRBV7-8 and TRBJ1-1; TRBD1 might be the D (5 bases). V lost 5 bases, J lost 5 bases, and 9 bases lay in between. The CDR3 length is 12 residues. Looked up from germline, CDR1 is SGHVS and CDR2 is FQNEAQ. CDR3 bases: TGTGCCAGCAGCCAGGGAGGTACTGAAGCTTTCTTT. It is translated as CASSQGGTEAFF.

The V call is TRBV28, the J call TRBJ1-5, with D maybe TRBD1 (6 bases). V shed 2 bases and J shed 6 bases, with 14 bases lying between them. There are 15 residues in the CDR3. Germline CDR1 is MDHEN and CDR2 is SYDVKM. The CDR3 nucleotides are TGTGCCAGCAGTTTAGTAGGGGGGCTTGGTCAGCCCCAGCATTTT. This gives the protein CASSLVGGLGQPQHF.

The chain has TRBV10-2 and TRBJ2-7; 11 positions agree with TRBD1. CDR1 and CDR2 from the germline V gene are WSHSY and SAAADI. V lost 0 bases, J lost 7 bases, and 8 bases stayed unmatched. The CDR3 spans 16 residues. CDR3 nucleotide sequence: TGCGCCAGCAGTGAGTCATCCGGGACAGGGGGTTTGGAGCAGTACTTC. Amino acid sequence: CASSESSGTGGLEQYF.

As to this clone: A much larger clone lies a single base off, so this may be a read error. The chain uses TRBV6-1 and TRBJ2-7; D call uncertain. The CDR3 runs 11 residues. The germline V gene has CDR1 MNHNS and CDR2 SASEGT. The ends were cut back, 3 bases at V and 3 bases at J, with 3 bases in the middle. CDR3 coding DNA: TGTGCCAGCAGTGACCACTACGAGCAGTACTTC. It specifies CASSDHYEQYF.

This chain joins TRBV11-2 and TRBJ2-7; TRBD1 matches at 7 bases. The CDR3 runs 16 residues. Germline CDR1 and CDR2: SGHAT and FQNNGV. V gave up 5 bases and J gave up 0 bases; unmatched junction bases: 10. The CDR3 DNA is TGTGCCAGCAGCGCCTCGACAGGGTTAACCTCCTACGAGCAGTACTTC. Translation: CASSASTGLTSYEQYF. Variable domain in full (rest from reference TRBV11-2 and TRBJ2-7): EAGVAQSPRYKIIEKRQSVAFWCNPISGHATLYWYQQILGQGPKLLIQFQNNGVVDDSQLPKDRFSAERLKGVDSTLKIQPAKLEDSAVYLCASSASTGLTSYEQYFGPGTRLTVT.

The chain combines TRBV10-3 with TRBJ2-1; 12 bases are shared with TRBD2. This CDR3 comprises 17 residues. V lost 3 bases and J lost 0; bases outside the gene matches: 3. Germline V gives CDR1 ENHRY, CDR2 SYGVKD. The CDR3 loop is CAISDLAGGSSYNEQFF. The CDR3, as DNA: TGTGCCATCAGTGACCTAGCGGGAGGGAGCTCCTACAATGAGCAGTTCTTC.

CDR3 nucleotide sequence: TGTGCCTGGACCCCAGGGGCTAATGAAAAACTGTTTTTT. Translated, it gives CAWTPGANEKLFF. V gene TRBV30 combines with J gene TRBJ1-4, with D tentatively TRBD1 (6 bases). Per the germline V gene, CDR1 is GTSNPN and CDR2 is SVGIG (reference sequence). The CDR3 spans 13 residues. V was shortened by 4 bases and J by 3 bases, with 9 bases between the two germline ends.

The chain links TRBV27 to TRBJ2-5, with 8 bases matching TRBD2. The CDR3 spans 13 residues. The germline gives CDR1 MNHEY, CDR2 SMNVEV (reference sequence). The ends lost 5 bases at V and 4 bases at J; junction bases unmatched: 3. CDR3 sequence (DNA): TGTGCCAGCAGTCCCCGGGGGGGAGAGACCCAGTACTTC. It specifies CASSPRGGETQYF.

This clone was counted a few times. The chain couples TRBV5-1 to TRBJ1-1; D uncertain. In germline, CDR1 is SGHRS, CDR2 YFSETQ. The CDR3 is made up of 17 amino acids. Trimming left V 1 base short and J 0 bases short, with 16 bases between. The CDR3 coding sequence is TGCGCCAGCAGCTTGACAGCCCGAGTACATCTGAACACTGAAGCTTTCTTT. This encodes CASSLTARVHLNTEAFF. The whole variable domain, filled in from reference TRBV5-1 and TRBJ1-1, reads KAGVTQTPRYLIKTRGQQVTLSCSPISGHRSVSWYQQTPGQGLQFLFEYFSETQRNKGNFPGRFSGRQFSNSRSEMNVSTLELGDSALYLCASSLTARVHLNTEAFFGQGTRLTVV.

The chain combines TRBV6-5 with TRBJ1-1; a weak D match, TRBD1 (6 bases). The CDR3 has 14 amino acids. Deletions cut 2 bases from V and 6 bases from J, with 13 bases between. CDR1 MNHEY and CDR2 SVGAGI come from the germline V gene. The CDR3 is CASSYDGGISEAFF. DNA of the CDR3: TGTGCCAGCAGTTACGATGGGGGCATCTCTGAAGCTTTCTTT.

To note about this clone: Other DNA sequences from this sample encode an identical CDR3 as well. The chain employs TRBV28 and TRBJ2-3; TRBD1 matches at 8 bases. The germline V gene encodes CDR1 MDHEN and CDR2 SYDVKM. CDR3 length: 13 amino acids. V trimming: 7 bases; J trimming: 1 base; junction bases outside the gene matches: 1. The CDR3 spells CASTGQGTDTQYF. Here the CDR3 DNA reads TGTGCCAGCACGGGACAGGGCACAGATACGCAGTATTTT.

The chain links TRBV7-9 to TRBJ2-3; 12 nucleotides line up with TRBD1. Germline trimming cut 5 bases from V and 6 bases from J; bases unmatched to any gene: 12. CDR1 is SEHNR and CDR2 is FQNEAQ in the germline V gene (reference sequence). The CDR3 loop spans 17 amino acids. The CDR3 loop reads CASSARPGQGATDTQYF. DNA for the CDR3: TGTGCCAGCAGCGCGCGACCGGGACAGGGGGCGACTGATACGCAGTATTTT. The whole variable domain, filled in from reference TRBV7-9 and TRBJ2-3, reads DTGVSQNPRHKITKRGQNVTFRCDPISEHNRLYWYRQTLGQGPEFLTYFQNEAQLEKSRLLSDRFSAERPKGSFSTLEIQRTEQGDSAMYLCASSARPGQGATDTQYFGPGTRLTVL.

This clone was picked up one time. The J gene is TRBJ2-3, the V gene TRBV6-6; 11 positions match TRBD2. With V trimmed by 2 bases and J by 2 bases, 3 bases remained unmatched. This CDR3 spans 16 amino acids. Germline V gene sequence: CDR1 MNHNY, CDR2 SVGAGI (reference sequence). The CDR3 here is CASSYRSGRATDTQYF. Written as DNA, the CDR3 is TGTGCCAGCAGTTACCGTAGCGGGAGGGCCACAGATACGCAGTATTTT.

The chain joins TRBV7-9 to TRBJ2-1; D ambiguous. CDR1 is SEHNR and CDR2 is FQNEAQ in the germline V gene (reference sequence). The V end was cut by 1 base, the J end by 5 bases, with 3 bases between. This CDR3 region has 12 residues. CDR3 nucleotide sequence: TGTGCCAGCAGCTTAGATCACAATGAGCAGTTCTTC. Translation gives CASSLDHNEQFF.

The chain is built from TRBV10-1 and TRBJ1-1; D possibly corresponds to TRBD1 (5 bases). The CDR3 runs to 16 residues. V was clipped by 9 bases and J by 0 bases, with 20 bases between them. Germline assignment: CDR1 WNHNN and CDR2 SYGVQD (reference sequence). The CDR3 loop reads CARKKHRLILNTEAFF. DNA of the CDR3: TGCGCCAGAAAAAAGCACAGGTTAATTTTGAACACTGAAGCTTTCTTT.

This clone showed up just once. The rearrangement uses TRBV5-1 and TRBJ2-3, with 10 bases identical to TRBD2. The CDR3 has 16 residues. The ends lost 0 bases at V and 4 bases at J; junction bases unmatched: 5. From germline, CDR1 is SGHRS and CDR2 YFSETQ. CDR3 sequence reads: CASSLGLAGAADTQYF. CDR3 in DNA: TGCGCCAGCAGCTTGGGGCTAGCGGGAGCCGCAGATACGCAGTATTTT.

The gene calls are TRBV7-2 and TRBJ2-7; D gene unclear. This CDR3 has 13 residues. Germline V gene data show CDR1 as SGHTA and CDR2 as FQGNSA. Trimming left V 4 bases short and J 6 bases short, with 13 bases between. This CDR3 is CASSYRTDPEQYF. DNA for the CDR3: TGTGCCAGCAGCTATAGGACGGATCCCGAGCAGTACTTC.

The V gene is TRBV11-3, the J gene TRBJ2-3; no firm D call. V was trimmed by 4 bases and J by 6 bases, leaving 11 bases between them. This CDR3 is built from 13 residues. CDR1 SGHNT and CDR2 YENEEA come from the germline V gene. CDR3 sequence (DNA): TGTGCCAGCAGCTCCAGTCCCGGGGATACGCAGTATTTT. Translating gives CASSSSPGDTQYF.

The rearrangement links TRBV11-3 to TRBJ2-7, with 9 positions matching TRBD1. The ends lost 5 bases at V and 5 bases at J; junction bases unmatched: 7. This CDR3 has 14 residues. CDR1 and CDR2 (germline): SGHNT, YENEEA. The CDR3 reads CASSNPGTGNEQYF. The CDR3, as DNA: TGTGCCAGCAGCAACCCCGGGACAGGGAACGAGCAGTACTTC.